The 27 T cell receptor beta chains given below trace back to one sample, sequenced in a study of blood T cell repertoires in COVID-19 (dated by TCRdb to the early 2020s). The library was generated by the immunoSEQ multiplex PCR assay. Held by TCRdb, this immuneACCESS table contains in-frame sequences only and omits some clones. Under half of the omission traces to an unresolved V gene where checked; the cause of the rest is unknown. Present in this sample are about 80,000 clones, 75% to 85% of which were seen just once. Of the sample, around a quarter falls within the top ten clones. The sample was peripheral blood. These TCRs come from a human donor in a cohort sampled during active COVID-19.

The rearrangement joins TRBV2 to TRBJ1-2; weak D call: TRBD1 (6 bases). The CDR3 has 15 residues. The V and J ends lost 2 bases and 8 bases respectively, with 18 bases between them. CDR1 and CDR2 from the germline V gene are SNHLY and FYNNEI. CDR3 nucleotides: TGTGCCAGCAGTGAAAGCCAGACGCTTGGGGGCGGCTACACCTTC. This sequence encodes CASSESQTLGGGYTF.

The chain has TRBV9 and TRBJ2-1, with 12 positions matching TRBD2. Looked up from germline, CDR1 is SGDLS and CDR2 is YYNGEE. The CDR3 has 16 residues. V was pared by 3 bases and J by 4 bases, with 5 bases of the junction left unmatched. The CDR3 coding sequence is TGTGCCAGCAGCGCTCTAGCGGGGGGGCCTTACAATGAGCAGTTCTTC. Its translation: CASSALAGGPYNEQFF.

The CDR3 sequence is CASSLSWDYQETQYF. Written as DNA, the CDR3 is TGTGCCAGCAGTTTAAGCTGGGACTACCAAGAGACCCAGTACTTC. The gene calls are TRBV27 and TRBJ2-5; possibly TRBD2 for D (6 bases). The CDR3 is 15 residues long. The germline CDR1 and CDR2 sequences are MNHEY and SMNVEV (reference sequence). V dropped 2 bases and J dropped 0 bases, with 10 bases sitting between them.

CDR3 in amino acids: CASSDQVQETQYF. The CDR3 coding sequence is TGTGCCAGCAGTGACCAGGTCCAAGAGACCCAGTACTTC. The V gene is TRBV2, the J gene TRBJ2-5; no reliable D call. Trimming shortened V by 3 bases and J by 1 base, and 6 bases separated the two germline ends. Germline V gene data show CDR1 as SNHLY and CDR2 as FYNNEI. The CDR3 is 13 residues long.

The chain recombines TRBV3-1 (or the pseudogene TRBV3-2) with TRBJ2-1; 9 positions match TRBD1. The CDR3 extends over 17 amino acids. The germline V gene has CDR1 LGHDT and CDR2 YNNKEL (reference sequence). V dropped 6 bases and J dropped 0; count of bases not matched to a gene: 9. CDR3 in amino acids: CASRPGTGTSSYNEQFF. The DNA for the CDR3 is TGTGCCAGCAGGCCCGGGACAGGGACCTCCTCCTACAATGAGCAGTTCTTC.

V and J are TRBV13 and TRBJ2-5; TRBD2 matches at 8 bases. V was pared by 1 base and J by 5 bases, with 6 bases of the junction left unmatched. The germline gives CDR1 PRHDT, CDR2 FYEKMQ (reference sequence). The CDR3 length is 15 residues. The DNA of the CDR3 is TGTGCCAGCAGCTTAGCCCTAGCGGGTAGTGAGACCCAGTACTTC. This encodes CASSLALAGSETQYF. The full variable domain, its missing parts supplied by reference TRBV13 and TRBJ2-5, is AAGVIQSPRHLIKEKRETATLKCYPIPRHDTVYWYQQGPGQDPQFLISFYEKMQSDKGSIPDRFSAQQFSDYHSELNMSSLELGDSALYFCASSLALAGSETQYFGPGTRLLVL.

This chain links TRBV2 with TRBJ1-3, with a tentative D call TRBD1 (6 bases). V was trimmed by 8 bases and J by 4 bases, leaving 12 bases between them. The CDR3 sequence is 13 residues long. Germline CDR1 and CDR2: SNHLY and FYNNEI. The CDR3 here is CASGGQTGNTIYF. As DNA, the CDR3 is TGTGCCAGCGGTGGACAGACAGGAAACACCATATATTTT.

CDR3: CAWSVQDGTEAFF. CDR3 coding DNA: TGTGCCTGGAGTGTACAGGACGGGACTGAAGCTTTCTTT. V gene TRBV30 combines with J gene TRBJ1-1; D perhaps matches TRBD1 (5 bases). The CDR3 has 13 amino acids. The V end lost 0 bases, the J end lost 5 bases, and 10 bases lay between the germline ends. The germline CDR1 and CDR2 sequences are GTSNPN and SVGIG (reference sequence). The full variable domain, rest sourced from reference TRBV30 and TRBJ1-1, is SQTIHQWPATLVQPVGSPLSLECTVEGTSNPNLYWYRQAAGRGLQLLFYSVGIGQISSEVPQNLSASRPQDRQFILSSKKLLLSDSGFYLCAWSVQDGTEAFFGQGTRLTVV.

The chain combines TRBV10-1 with TRBJ2-1; 7 positions agree with TRBD2. The germline CDR1 and CDR2 sequences are WNHNN and SYGVQD (reference sequence). The V segment lost 2 bases and the J segment 5 bases; nucleotides outside the gene matches: 3. This CDR3 is 14 amino acids long. The CDR3: CASSEPSGDNEQFF. The CDR3 DNA reads TGCGCCAGCAGTGAGCCTAGCGGTGACAATGAGCAGTTCTTC.

The rearrangement joins TRBV3-1 (or the pseudogene TRBV3-2) to TRBJ2-5; 12 bases agree with TRBD2. The CDR3 contains 17 residues. CDR1 is LGHDT, CDR2 YNNKEL, per germline (reference sequence). J lost 4 bases, V lost 3 bases, and 9 bases had no gene match. CDR3: CASSQGNLAGGGETQYF. The CDR3 DNA follows: TGTGCCAGCAGCCAGGGAAACCTAGCGGGGGGGGGAGAGACCCAGTACTTC.

The chain carries TRBV19 and TRBJ1-6; 8 positions match TRBD1. V shed 3 bases, J shed 9 bases, and the junction held 1 base outside the gene matches. There are 13 residues in the CDR3. Germline assignment: CDR1 LNHDA and CDR2 SQIVND (reference sequence). CDR3 protein: CASSMTGASPLHF. CDR3 in DNA: TGTGCCAGTAGTATGACAGGGGCTTCACCCCTCCACTTT. Full variable domain (outside the CDR3, taken from reference TRBV19 and TRBJ1-6): DGGITQSPKYLFRKEGQNVTLSCEQNLNHDAMYWYRQDPGQGLRLIYYSQIVNDFQKGDIAEGYSVSREKKESFPLTVTSAQKNPTAFYLCASSMTGASPLHFGNGTRLTVT.

This clone appeared a few times. The DNA of the CDR3 is TGTGCCTGGAGTGTAAAGACAGTAAATTCACCCCTCCACTTT. It yields the protein CAWSVKTVNSPLHF. V usage is TRBV30 and J usage is TRBJ1-6; tentatively, D is TRBD1 (5 bases). CDR3 size: 14 residues. V gave up 0 bases and J gave up 7 bases, with 10 bases separating them. Germline lookup yields CDR1 GTSNPN and CDR2 SVGIG (reference sequence).

CDR3 DNA: TGTGCCCTACTTAGGGGGCGGGCAGATACGCAGTATTTT. Protein: CALLRGRADTQYF. V and J are TRBV2 and TRBJ2-3, with TRBD1 matching 7 bases. Germline V gene lookup returns CDR1 SNHLY and CDR2 FYNNEI. This CDR3 is 13 amino acids long. With V trimmed by 11 bases and J by 4 bases, 9 bases remained unmatched.

This clone was recorded once. The genes are TRBV5-4 and TRBJ2-3; 10 bases map to TRBD2. With V trimmed by 2 bases and J by 6 bases, 6 bases remained unmatched. Germline CDR1 reads SGHNT; CDR2 reads YYREEE (reference sequence). This CDR3 is built from 15 residues. CDR3 sequence: CASSFPSGGADTQYF. CDR3 DNA: TGTGCCAGCAGCTTTCCTAGCGGGGGTGCGGATACGCAGTATTTT.

The chain is built from TRBV11-1 and TRBJ2-3; D ambiguous. The CDR3 has 12 amino acids. Trimming stripped 3 bases from V and 4 bases from J, with 5 bases between. Germline V gene sequence: CDR1 SGHAT, CDR2 FQDESV (reference sequence). CDR3 region: CASSFGADTQYF. CDR3 DNA sequence: TGTGCCAGCAGCTTCGGTGCAGATACGCAGTATTTT.

The gene calls are TRBV28 and TRBJ2-2; the match to TRBD1 covers 10 bases. CDR1 and CDR2 from the germline V gene are MDHEN and SYDVKM. Losses at the gene ends were 0 bases for V and 0 bases for J; bases not matched to a gene: 4. CDR3 length equals 18 residues. The CDR3 protein is CASSLWDRGASNTGELFF. In nucleotides, the CDR3 is TGTGCCAGCAGTTTATGGGACAGGGGGGCGTCGAACACCGGGGAGCTGTTTTTT.

On this clone: Other DNA sequences in the sample encode the same CDR3. This chain links TRBV5-1 with TRBJ1-1; perhaps TRBD1 as D (5 bases). Germline V gene lookup returns CDR1 SGHRS and CDR2 YFSETQ. The CDR3 consists of 13 residues. V was shortened by 4 bases and J by 2 bases, with 9 bases between the two germline ends. CDR3: CASSPQGNTEAFF. CDR3 sequence (DNA): TGCGCCAGCAGCCCGCAGGGCAACACTGAAGCTTTCTTT.

This chain joins TRBV6-5 and TRBJ1-1; D is unresolved. Germline lookup yields CDR1 MNHEY and CDR2 SVGAGI. V lost 10 bases to trimming and J lost 1 base, with 13 bases between them. The CDR3 is made up of 13 amino acids. CDR3 residues: CATQTPPNTEAFF. DNA of the CDR3: TGTGCCACCCAGACACCTCCGAACACTGAAGCTTTCTTT.

The genes are TRBV7-6 and TRBJ1-1; D remains ambiguous. The CDR3 extends over 13 amino acids. CDR1 and CDR2 (germline): SGHVS, FNYEAQ. V lost 4 bases to trimming and J lost 4 bases, with 10 bases between them. CDR3 protein: CASSSGLITEAFF. CDR3 bases: TGTGCCAGCAGCTCGGGGTTGATCACTGAAGCTTTCTTT.

V usage is TRBV5-1 and J usage is TRBJ1-1; TRBD1 might be the D (6 bases). Germline CDR1 and CDR2: SGHRS and YFSETQ. The CDR3 extends over 15 amino acids. V lost 4 bases, J lost 5 bases, and 18 bases lay in between. The CDR3 DNA reads TGCGCCAGCAGCCCCGGGACAAAACTCGCGACTGAAGCTTTCTTT. It specifies CASSPGTKLATEAFF.

The V gene is TRBV7-9, the J gene TRBJ1-2; TRBD1 matches 7 bases. V gave up 1 base and J gave up 3 bases; unmatched junction bases: 2. Looked up from germline, CDR1 is SEHNR and CDR2 is FQNEAQ (reference sequence). CDR3 length equals 14 residues. CDR3 amino acids: CASSLEGGYYGYTF. DNA of the CDR3: TGTGCCAGCAGCTTAGAAGGGGGCTACTATGGCTACACCTTC.

This clone was seen a handful of times. J is TRBJ2-7 and V is TRBV4-1; 10 bases align to TRBD1. V lost 0 bases, J lost 2 bases, and 4 bases stayed unmatched. The CDR3 loop spans 16 amino acids. Germline V gene data show CDR1 as MGHRA and CDR2 as YSYEKL. CDR3 in amino acids: CASSQDGGTGAYEQYF. Written as DNA, the CDR3 is TGCGCCAGCAGCCAAGATGGTGGGACAGGGGCCTACGAGCAGTACTTC.

This clone was seen only once. The rearrangement uses TRBV30 and TRBJ2-2, with 7 bases identical to TRBD2. V was pared by 4 bases and J by 1 base, with 12 bases of the junction left unmatched. From germline, CDR1 is GTSNPN and CDR2 SVGIG (reference sequence). The CDR3 has 17 residues. CDR3 region: CAWTLGSGLVNTGELFF. The CDR3 bases are TGTGCCTGGACCTTGGGTAGCGGACTAGTGAACACCGGGGAGCTGTTTTTT. The variable domain in full, completed from reference TRBV30 and TRBJ2-2, reads SQTIHQWPATLVQPVGSPLSLECTVEGTSNPNLYWYRQAAGRGLQLLFYSVGIGQISSEVPQNLSASRPQDRQFILSSKKLLLSDSGFYLCAWTLGSGLVNTGELFFGEGSRLTVL.

This clone was counted a single time. The chain has TRBV3-1 (or the pseudogene TRBV3-2) and TRBJ1-1; D unclear. Germline V CDR1 and CDR2: LGHDT, YNNKEL (reference sequence). The V gene lost 5 bases and the J gene lost 0 bases, with 13 bases spanning the gap. The CDR3 is 15 amino acids. The CDR3 region has the DNA TGTGCCAGCAGCGCCAGGCCCGCTTTGAACACTGAAGCTTTCTTT. This sequence encodes CASSARPALNTEAFF.

In this sample, this clone turned up a few times. The gene calls are TRBV6-5 and TRBJ2-7; 7 nucleotides line up with TRBD1. The germline CDR1 and CDR2 sequences are MNHEY and SVGAGI. CDR3 length: 13 amino acids. The V gene end was trimmed by 2 bases and the J gene end by 4 bases; junction bases not matched to a gene: 2. The CDR3 DNA reads TGTGCCAGCAGTTACGCGACAGGGTACGAGCAGTACTTC. Amino acid sequence: CASSYATGYEQYF.

The rearrangement links TRBV11-2 to TRBJ2-3, with 7 nucleotides matching TRBD1. The V gene end was trimmed by 5 bases and the J gene end by 1 base; junction bases not matched to a gene: 9. This CDR3 comprises 16 residues. Germline V gene lookup returns CDR1 SGHAT and CDR2 FQNNGV. The CDR3 DNA reads TGTGCCAGCAGCCTTATGAGGGGGACAGGCACAGATACGCAGTATTTT. Amino acid sequence: CASSLMRGTGTDTQYF.

This chain connects TRBV7-2 to TRBJ2-7, with TRBD1 matching over 7 bases. This CDR3 comprises 16 residues. Germline lookup yields CDR1 SGHTA and CDR2 FQGNSA. Trimming removed 10 bases from V and 0 bases from J; junction bases left unmatched: 15. CDR3 nucleotide sequence: TGTGCCATACAAACCCTAGGACAGGTGATCTCCTACGAGCAGTACTTC. Translated, it gives CAIQTLGQVISYEQYF.